The entry that follows covers one TCR beta chain sequence. Antigen specificity is unknown. Between the trimmed V and J ends, which lost 7 bases and 4 bases, there was a span of 15 bases. The CDR3 has 13 residues. Germline V CDR1 and CDR2: SQVTM, ANQGSEA. The data were obtained in a study of blood T cells in healthy people across ages. Findings and limits, study-wide: Relative to aged donors, long-lived donors carried more naive CD4+ cells and displayed higher diversity.

Combining a sample-barcoded 5' primer with a J-beta primer mix, a second PCR ran for roughly 6 to 12 cycles. From the 5' RACE reads, TCRdb called clonotypes with MiXCR, one entry per CDR3 protein. Counted here are around 600,000 distinct CDR3 sequences, around 50% occurring once; the ten biggest clones make up approximately 23%. The chain links TRBV29-1 to TRBJ2-3, with D tentatively TRBD2 (5 bases). Sequencing used blood. The sequence derives from an elderly man in good health. For the CDR3, the DNA is TGCAGCGCTCCGGACTTAGCACCAGATACGCAGTATTTT. It specifies CSAPDLAPDTQYF.